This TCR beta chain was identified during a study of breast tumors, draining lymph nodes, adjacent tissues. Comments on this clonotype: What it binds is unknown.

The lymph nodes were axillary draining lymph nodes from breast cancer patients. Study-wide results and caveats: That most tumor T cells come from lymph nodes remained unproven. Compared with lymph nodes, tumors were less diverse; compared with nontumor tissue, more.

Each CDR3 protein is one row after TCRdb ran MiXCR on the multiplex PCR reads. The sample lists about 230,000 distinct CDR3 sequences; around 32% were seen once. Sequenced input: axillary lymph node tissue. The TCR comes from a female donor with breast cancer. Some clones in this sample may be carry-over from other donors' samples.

The CDR3 DNA follows: TGCAGTGCTAGACAGGACAGAACTACCTCCGAGCAGTACTTC. It is translated as CSARQDRTTSEQYF. This chain links TRBV20-1 with TRBJ2-7, with a weak D call TRBD1 (6 bases). Trimming left V 2 bases short and J 6 bases short, with 17 bases between. This CDR3 has 14 residues. Germline V gene data show CDR1 as DFQATT and CDR2 as SNEGSKA (reference sequence).